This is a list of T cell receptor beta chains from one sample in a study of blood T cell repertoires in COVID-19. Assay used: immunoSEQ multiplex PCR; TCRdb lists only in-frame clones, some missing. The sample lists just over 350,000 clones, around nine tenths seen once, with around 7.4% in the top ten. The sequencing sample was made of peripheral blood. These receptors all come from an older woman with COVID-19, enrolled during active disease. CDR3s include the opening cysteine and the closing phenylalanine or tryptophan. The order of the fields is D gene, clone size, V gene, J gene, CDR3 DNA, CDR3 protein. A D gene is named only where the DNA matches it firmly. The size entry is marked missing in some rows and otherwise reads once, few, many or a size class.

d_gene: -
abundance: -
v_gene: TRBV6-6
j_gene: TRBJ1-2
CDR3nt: TGTGCCAGCAGTCAGGACAGAAACTATGGCTACACCTTC
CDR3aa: CASSQDRNYGYTF

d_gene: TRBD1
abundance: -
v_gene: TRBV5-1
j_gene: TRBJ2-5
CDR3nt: TGCGCCAGCAGCTTGGAAAAGGGGGCAGAGACCCAGTACTTC
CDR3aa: CASSLEKGAETQYF

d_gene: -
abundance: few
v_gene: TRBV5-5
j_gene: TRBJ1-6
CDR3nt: TGTGCCAGCAGCTTGGAGGGGCAGTACGATTCACCCCTCCACTTT
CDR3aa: CASSLEGQYDSPLHF

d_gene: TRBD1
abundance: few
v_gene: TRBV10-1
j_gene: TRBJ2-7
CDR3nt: TGCGCCAGCAGTGACGGACAGGGTATTACGTACGAGCAGTACTTC
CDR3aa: CASSDGQGITYEQYF

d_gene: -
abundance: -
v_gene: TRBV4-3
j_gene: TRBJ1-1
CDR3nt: TGCGCCAGCAGCCAAGATGGGAGGGGACGGGGAGCTTTCTTT
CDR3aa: CASSQDGRGRGAFF

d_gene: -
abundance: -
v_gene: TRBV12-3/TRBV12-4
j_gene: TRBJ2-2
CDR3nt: TGTGCCAGCAGTCCATCCCGGGTTAAAGAGCTGTTTTTT
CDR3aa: CASSPSRVKELFF

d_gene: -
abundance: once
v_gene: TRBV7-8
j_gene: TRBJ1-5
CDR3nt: TGTGCCAGCAGCTTGTCCAGGGAACGCAATCAGCCCCAGCATTTT
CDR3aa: CASSLSRERNQPQHF

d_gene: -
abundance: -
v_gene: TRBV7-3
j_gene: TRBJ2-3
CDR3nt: TGTGCCAGCAGCCCCCTAGGCACAGATACGCAGTATTTT
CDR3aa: CASSPLGTDTQYF

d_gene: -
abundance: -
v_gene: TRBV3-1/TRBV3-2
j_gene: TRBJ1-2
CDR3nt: TGTGCCAGCAGCCTCGGGGGGTATGGCTACACCTTC
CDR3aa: CASSLGGYGYTF

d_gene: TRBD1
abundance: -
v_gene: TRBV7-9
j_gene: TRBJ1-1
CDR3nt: TGTGCCAGCAGCCAAACAGGGGGCGCGTCTGAAGCTTTCTTT
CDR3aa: CASSQTGGASEAFF

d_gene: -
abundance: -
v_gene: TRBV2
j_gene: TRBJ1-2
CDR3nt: TGTGCCAGCAGTTATCTGACAGTCTATGGCTACACCTTC
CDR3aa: CASSYLTVYGYTF

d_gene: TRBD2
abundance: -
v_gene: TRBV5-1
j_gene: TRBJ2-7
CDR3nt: TGCGCCAGCAGCTTGGGACCTAGCGGAGTGAGCTACGAGCAGTACTTC
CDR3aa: CASSLGPSGVSYEQYF

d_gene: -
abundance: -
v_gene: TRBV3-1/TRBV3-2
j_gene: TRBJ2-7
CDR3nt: TGTGCCAGCAGCCCAGGAGTCTTGGGCAGGGCCTACGAGCAGTACTTC
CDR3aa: CASSPGVLGRAYEQYF

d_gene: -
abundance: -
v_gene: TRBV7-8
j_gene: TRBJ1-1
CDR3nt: TGTGCCAGCAGCTTAGTTTTCCAGAACACTGAAGCTTTCTTT
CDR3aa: CASSLVFQNTEAFF

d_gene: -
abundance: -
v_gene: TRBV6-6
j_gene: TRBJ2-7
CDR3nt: TGTGCCAGCAGTTACTTAGATTACGAGCAGTACTTC
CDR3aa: CASSYLDYEQYF

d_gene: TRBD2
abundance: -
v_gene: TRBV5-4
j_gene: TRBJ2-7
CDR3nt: TGTGCCAGCAGCCTTAGCGGGGGGGCCGTATCCTACGAGCAGTACTTC
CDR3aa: CASSLSGGAVSYEQYF

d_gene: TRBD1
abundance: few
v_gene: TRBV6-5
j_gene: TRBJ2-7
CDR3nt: TGTGCCAGCAGTTACCTTTGGGACAGGGCCTACGAGCAGTACTTC
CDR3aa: CASSYLWDRAYEQYF

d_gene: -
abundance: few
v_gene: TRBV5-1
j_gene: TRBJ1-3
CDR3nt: TGCGCCAGCAGCTTGGGACAGGGAAACACCATATATTTT
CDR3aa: CASSLGQGNTIYF

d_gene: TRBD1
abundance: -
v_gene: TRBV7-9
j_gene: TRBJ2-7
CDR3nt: TGTGCCAGCAGACCGGGACAGGGCTCCTACGAGCAGTACTTC
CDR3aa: CASRPGQGSYEQYF

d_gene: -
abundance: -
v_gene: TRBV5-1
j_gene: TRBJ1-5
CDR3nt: TGCGCCAGCAGCCTCGGACATACTGATCAGCCCCAGCATTTT
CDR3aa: CASSLGHTDQPQHF

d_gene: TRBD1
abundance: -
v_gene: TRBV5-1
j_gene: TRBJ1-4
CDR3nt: TGCGCCAGCAGCTTTGGCAGGGGGGAAAAACTGTTTTTT
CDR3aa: CASSFGRGEKLFF

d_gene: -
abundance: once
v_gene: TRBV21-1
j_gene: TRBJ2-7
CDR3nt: TGTGCCAGCAGCAGACACGGCCGGCAGGAGCAGTACTTC
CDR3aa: CASSRHGRQEQYF

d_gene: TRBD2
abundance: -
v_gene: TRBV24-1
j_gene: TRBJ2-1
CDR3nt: TGTGCCACCAGTGATGGGACTAGCGGGGGGGCCGGAGGTTATGAGCAGTTCTTC
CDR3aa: CATSDGTSGGAGGYEQFF

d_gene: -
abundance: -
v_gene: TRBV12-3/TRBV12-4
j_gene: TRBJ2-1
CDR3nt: TGTGCCAGCAGTTCACAGGGCAATGAGCAGTTCTTC
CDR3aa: CASSSQGNEQFF

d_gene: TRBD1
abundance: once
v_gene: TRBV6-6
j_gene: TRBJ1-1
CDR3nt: TGTGCCAGCAGTTACTCCGTCGGACAGGGGAACGGTGAAGCTTTCTTT
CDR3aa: CASSYSVGQGNGEAFF

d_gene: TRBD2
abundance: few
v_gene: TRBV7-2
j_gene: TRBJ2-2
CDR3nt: TGTGCCAGCAGCTTAATGCGGGGGACCACCGGGGAGCTGTTTTTT
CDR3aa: CASSLMRGTTGELFF

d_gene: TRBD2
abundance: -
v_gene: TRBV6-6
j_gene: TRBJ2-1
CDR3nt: TGTGCCAGCACCCCCGGGGGGGCGTACAATGAGCAGTTCTTC
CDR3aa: CASTPGGAYNEQFF

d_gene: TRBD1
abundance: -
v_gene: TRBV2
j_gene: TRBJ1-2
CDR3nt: TGTGCCAGCCAGGGGACAGGGGGAGATAATGGCTACACCTTC
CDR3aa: CASQGTGGDNGYTF

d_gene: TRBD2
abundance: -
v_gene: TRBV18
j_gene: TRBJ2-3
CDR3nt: TGTGCCAGCTCACCGGGACTCCACAGTGGACTAGCAGATACGCAGTATTTT
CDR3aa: CASSPGLHSGLADTQYF

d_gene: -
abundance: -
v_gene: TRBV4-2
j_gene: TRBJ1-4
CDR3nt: TGTGCCAGCAGCCAAGGACAGAGAAGAGAAAAACTGTTTTTT
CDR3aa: CASSQGQRREKLFF

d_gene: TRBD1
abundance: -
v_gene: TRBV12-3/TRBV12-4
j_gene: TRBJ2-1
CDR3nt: TGTGCCAGCAGAAGGGGGCTAGCTTGGCAGTTCTTC
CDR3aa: CASRRGLAWQFF

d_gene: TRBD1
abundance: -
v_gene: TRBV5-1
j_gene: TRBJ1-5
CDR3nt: TGCGCCAGCAGCTTGGTTACAGGGGGTCAGCCCCAGCATTTT
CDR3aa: CASSLVTGGQPQHF

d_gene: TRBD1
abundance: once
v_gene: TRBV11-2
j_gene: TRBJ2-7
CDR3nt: TGTGCCAGCAGCTCAGGGGGAGACGTAACCTACGAGCAGTACTTC
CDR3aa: CASSSGGDVTYEQYF

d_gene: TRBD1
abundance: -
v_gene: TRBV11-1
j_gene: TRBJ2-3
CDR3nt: TGTGCCAGCACGCGGACAGGGGCCGGCACAGATACGCAGTATTTT
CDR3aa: CASTRTGAGTDTQYF

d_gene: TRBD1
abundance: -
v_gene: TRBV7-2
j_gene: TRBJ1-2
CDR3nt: TGTGCCAGCAGCCAAGACAGGGGCGGATATGGCTACACCTTC
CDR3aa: CASSQDRGGYGYTF

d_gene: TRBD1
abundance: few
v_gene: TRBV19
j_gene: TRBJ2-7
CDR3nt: TGTGCCAGTAGTCATGGACAGGGCCGGGACGAGCAGTACTTC
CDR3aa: CASSHGQGRDEQYF

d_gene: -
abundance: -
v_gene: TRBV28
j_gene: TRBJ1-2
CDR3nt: TGTGCCAGCAGTTCAATATCATACGCGACAGCGAATTATGGCTACACCTTC
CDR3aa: CASSSISYATANYGYTF

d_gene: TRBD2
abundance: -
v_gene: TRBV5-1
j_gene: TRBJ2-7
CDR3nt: TGCGCCAGCAGCTTGGCTAGCGGGGGGCCCTACGAGCAGTACTTC
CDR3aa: CASSLASGGPYEQYF

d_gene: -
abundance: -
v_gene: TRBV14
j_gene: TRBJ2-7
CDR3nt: TGTGCCAGCAGCCAAGCAGGGTCGCGCTACGAGCAGTACTTC
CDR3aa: CASSQAGSRYEQYF

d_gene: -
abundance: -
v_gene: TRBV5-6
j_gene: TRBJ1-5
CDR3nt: TGTGCCAGCAGCTTGGCTTCAGGGACACCTGATCAGCCCCAGCATTTT
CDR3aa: CASSLASGTPDQPQHF

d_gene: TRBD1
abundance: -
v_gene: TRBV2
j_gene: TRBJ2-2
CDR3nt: TGTGCCAGCAGTGCCCCGGACAGGGGTGCCACCGGGGAGCTGTTTTTT
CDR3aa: CASSAPDRGATGELFF

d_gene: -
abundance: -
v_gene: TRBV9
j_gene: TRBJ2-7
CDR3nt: TGTGCCAGCAGCGTAGGTCCAGGTTCCTACGAGCAGTACTTC
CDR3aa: CASSVGPGSYEQYF

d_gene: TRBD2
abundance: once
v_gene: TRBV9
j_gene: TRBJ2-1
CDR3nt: TGTGCCAGCAGCACCCGGCCAGCGGGGGCCAACAATGAGCAGTTCTTC
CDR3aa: CASSTRPAGANNEQFF

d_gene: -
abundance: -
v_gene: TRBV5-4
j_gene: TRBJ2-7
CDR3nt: TGTGCCAGCAGCTTGGTTTTGGCCGTCCACTACGAGCAGTACTTC
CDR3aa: CASSLVLAVHYEQYF

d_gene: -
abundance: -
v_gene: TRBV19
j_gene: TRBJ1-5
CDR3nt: TGTGCCAGTAGTAACCAACAGGGCTATAGGAATCAGCCCCAGCATTTT
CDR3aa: CASSNQQGYRNQPQHF

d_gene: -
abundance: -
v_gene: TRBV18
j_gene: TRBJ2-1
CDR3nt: TGTGCCAGCTCACCGCGGGACAGTTTACGCGCGGAAGCGGAGCAGTTCTTC
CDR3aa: CASSPRDSLRAEAEQFF

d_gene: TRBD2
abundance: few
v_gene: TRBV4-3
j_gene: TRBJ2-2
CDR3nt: TGCGCCAGCAGCCAAGAGAGACTAGCGGGGGGGCCCTGGGGGACCGGGGAGCTGTTTTTT
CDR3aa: CASSQERLAGGPWGTGELFF

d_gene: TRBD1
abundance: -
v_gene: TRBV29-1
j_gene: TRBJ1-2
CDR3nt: TGCAGCGATCGTAGGACAGGGGCTAACTATGGCTACACCTTC
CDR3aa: CSDRRTGANYGYTF